These 21 T cell receptor beta chains share one sample of origin, sequenced in a study of CD8+CD57+ T cells in acquired aplastic anemia. The template used for profiling TCR beta VDJ and CDR3 was genomic DNA. A single record per CDR3 protein comes from TCRdb applying MiXCR to the reads. The sample holds just over 400,000 distinct CDR3 sequences; around 68% are singletons and the top ten take 3.5% to 4.5%. The sample comprised sorted CD4+, CD8+, or CD8+CD57+ T cells (not recorded which) from PBMCs. The origin of the receptors is a human donor in good health, serving as a control.

At least ten counts were recorded for this clonotype. DNA of the CDR3: TGCAGCAAAAGACAGGGCGGCTCTGGAAACACCATATATTTT. Translated: CSKRQGGSGNTIYF. The V and J genes are TRBV29-1 and TRBJ1-3, with TRBD1 matching over 7 bases. Germline values: CDR1 SQVTM, CDR2 ANQGSEA. There are 14 residues in the CDR3. Losses at the gene ends were 8 bases for V and 0 bases for J; bases not matched to a gene: 7.

To note about this clonotype: The conserved phenylalanine or tryptophan normally closing the CDR3 is absent here, so this likely arose from a read error. No DNA is shown, since the ends of the CDR3 on it are uncertain; the CDR3 is the one TCRdb lists. The chain is built from TRBV2 and TRBJ1-1; TRBD1, the table's D call, lacks a check against the DNA. The germline V gene encodes CDR1 SNHLY and CDR2 FYNNEI. The CDR3 is 16 residues long, ends included. The CDR3 spells CASRRQGGAENTIYFG.

A word on this clonotype: This CDR3 fails to terminate in the conserved phenylalanine or tryptophan, so it likely reflects a read error. This chain links TRBV20-1 with TRBJ2-7; D ambiguous. V shed 1 base and J shed 1 base, with 5 bases lying between them. The CDR3 is 12 residues long. The germline gives CDR1 DFQATT, CDR2 SNEGSKA (reference sequence). The CDR3 loop is CSARVASYEQYS. CDR3 in DNA: TGCAGTGCTAGAGTTGCGTCCTACGAGCAGTACTCC.

This clonotype was counted at least ten times. The genes are TRBV12-3 or TRBV12-4 and TRBJ2-4, with D maybe TRBD1 (5 bases). Between the trimmed V and J ends, which lost 1 base and 12 bases, there was a span of 10 bases. CDR3 length equals 12 residues. CDR3 DNA sequence: TGTGCCAGCAGTTTAGGGGGCTTGAGTCAGTACTTC. This encodes CASSLGGLSQYF.

The chain joins TRBV10-3 to TRBJ1-1; possibly TRBD1 for D (5 bases). This CDR3 spans 13 amino acids. The V end was cut by 5 bases, the J end by 5 bases, with 12 bases between. Germline V gene sequence: CDR1 ENHRY, CDR2 SYGVKD. The CDR3 is CAISWDPGTEAFF. CDR3 sequence (DNA): TGTGCCATCAGTTGGGACCCGGGTACTGAAGCTTTCTTT.

In this sample, this clonotype turned up once. The chain joins TRBV5-8 to TRBJ2-5, with D tentatively TRBD1 or TRBD2 (7 bases each). The V gene's germline CDR1 is SGHTS and CDR2 YDEGEE. The V gene lost 5 bases and the J gene lost 4 bases, with 15 bases spanning the gap. The CDR3 runs 14 residues. The CDR3 is CASRVPRGGETQYF. The CDR3 DNA reads TGTGCCAGCAGGGTTCCCAGGGGGGGAGAGACCCAGTACTTC.

This chain joins TRBV11-1 and TRBJ2-7; D uncertain. In germline, CDR1 is SGHAT, CDR2 FQDESV (reference sequence). V gave up 1 base and J gave up 3 bases, with 10 bases separating them. This CDR3 region has 14 residues. DNA of the CDR3: TGTGCCAGCAGCTTAGACACTACGGGCTACGAGCAGTACTTC. Translated, it gives CASSLDTTGYEQYF.

The genes are TRBV5-1 and TRBJ2-1; 9 bases align to TRBD1. The CDR3 has 14 amino acids. V gave up 3 bases and J gave up 8 bases; unmatched junction bases: 6. Germline-derived CDR1 and CDR2 are SGHRS and YFSETQ. Here the CDR3 reads CASSWTGVGDEQFF. CDR3 DNA sequence: TGCGCCAGCAGCTGGACAGGGGTTGGAGATGAGCAGTTCTTC.

Turning to this clonotype: This may come from a read error, since a much larger clone is one base off. J is TRBJ1-1 and V is TRBV4-3; TRBD1 is a possible D gene (6 bases). The ends were cut back, 2 bases at V and 1 base at J, with 17 bases in the middle. Germline CDR1 and CDR2: LGHNA and YSLEER. This CDR3 is 17 amino acids long. The CDR3 DNA is TGCGCCAGCAGCCAAATTGCTCTACGGGGGCGGAACACTGAAGCTTTCTTT. Protein: CASSQIALRGRNTEAFF.

This clonotype was counted a few times. V is TRBV2 and J is TRBJ1-6, with D maybe TRBD1 (6 bases). The CDR3 is 13 residues long. Germline V lookup: CDR1 SNHLY, CDR2 FYNNEI. With 6 bases removed from V and 6 bases from J, the gap between germline ends came to 9 bases. CDR3 coding DNA: TGTGCCAGCAGGGCGGACAGTAATTCACCCCTCCACTTT. Its protein product is CASRADSNSPLHF.

Notes on this clonotype: One junction end does not reproduce the germline sequence, and a read error may be involved. V is TRBV7-3 and J is TRBJ2-7; no reliable D call. Germline-derived CDR1 and CDR2 are SGHTA and FQGTGA. The CDR3 is 13 amino acids. The CDR3 spells CASSLACNSPLHF. CDR3 nucleotides: TGTGCCAGCAGCTTAGCTTGTAATTCACCCCTGCACTTT.

There are many counts of this clonotype. This chain joins TRBV27 and TRBJ1-2; no definite D call. Germline assignment: CDR1 MNHEY and CDR2 SMNVEV (reference sequence). The CDR3 length is 14 residues. Trimming cost V 1 base and J 4 bases, with 10 bases left between them. The CDR3 is CASSLLPIGYGYTF. CDR3 nucleotide sequence: TGTGCCAGCAGTTTATTGCCGATCGGCTATGGCTACACCTTC.

The chain combines TRBV2 with TRBJ1-2, with 8 bases aligning to TRBD1. Looked up from germline, CDR1 is SNHLY and CDR2 is FYNNEI. The V segment lost 5 bases and the J segment 3 bases; nucleotides outside the gene matches: 5. The CDR3 is 14 residues long. CDR3 sequence: CASSFGQGDYGYTF. Here the CDR3 DNA reads TGTGCCAGCAGTTTCGGACAGGGAGACTATGGCTACACCTTC.

V usage is TRBV15 and J usage is TRBJ2-5; TRBD2 matches 11 bases. V lost 1 base, J lost 5 bases, and 9 bases stayed unmatched. Germline V CDR1 and CDR2: LNHNV, YYDKDF (reference sequence). This CDR3 has 17 amino acids. The CDR3 sequence is CATSRGIAGGLRETQYF. The DNA for the CDR3 is TGTGCCACCAGCAGAGGGATAGCGGGGGGGCTCAGGGAGACCCAGTACTTC.

The V and J genes are TRBV12-3 or TRBV12-4 and TRBJ2-7; no reliable D call. This CDR3 contains 12 residues. V gave up 6 bases and J gave up 8 bases, with 14 bases separating them. The CDR3 DNA follows: TGTGCCAGCAGGGCGGCTGCGACTCAGCAGTACTTC. This translates into CASRAAATQQYF.

Comment on this clonotype: The DNA is left out, because the CDR3 cannot be placed on it with certainty; the CDR3 is given as TCRdb lists it. The V gene is TRBV7-2, the J gene TRBJ2-7. CDR1 SGHTA and CDR2 FQGNSA come from the germline V gene. Counting both end residues, the CDR3 totals 17 amino acids. Here the CDR3 reads CASSLPRSEQYFGEQYF.

V usage is TRBV7-9 and J usage is TRBJ1-1; D is undetermined. The CDR3 has 11 residues. Trimming shortened V by 1 base and J by 7 bases, and 4 bases separated the two germline ends. Per germline, CDR1 SEHNR and CDR2 FQNEAQ (reference sequence). As DNA, the CDR3 is TGTGCCAGCAGCTTAGGAGTTGAAGCTTTCTTT. Translation gives CASSLGVEAFF.

Turning to this clonotype: The germline gene is not matched at one end of the junction; a read error may be the cause. J is TRBJ1-6 and V is TRBV7-2; 7 positions agree with TRBD1. The germline gives CDR1 SGHTA, CDR2 FQGNSA. The CDR3 is 14 amino acids. The chain's CDR3 is CASSGQAINSPLHF. The CDR3 nucleotides are TGCGCCAGCAGCGGACAGGCCATCAATTCACCCCTCCACTTT.

The chain links TRBV20-1 to TRBJ1-2; 8 bases match TRBD1. The CDR3 has 16 amino acids. Germline V gene data show CDR1 as DFQATT and CDR2 as SNEGSKA (reference sequence). V was clipped by 1 base and J by 4 bases; unmatched bases: 11. The CDR3 nucleotides read TGCAGTGCTAGAGTGTGGCAGGGGGCTCAAGGCTATGGCTACACCTTC. Its translation: CSARVWQGAQGYGYTF.

This clonotype appeared a single time. A much more abundant neighbour one base away suggests this may be a read error. The chain carries TRBV5-1 and TRBJ2-1; 8 bases line up with TRBD1. CDR3 length: 15 amino acids. Germline loops: CDR1 SGHRS, CDR2 YFSETQ. V shed 4 bases and J 4 bases; nucleotides not matched to a gene: 7. As DNA, the CDR3 is TGCGCCAGCAGCATCAGCGGACAGGGATACAATGAGCAGTTCTTC. This encodes CASSISGQGYNEQFF. The whole variable domain, remainder taken from reference TRBV5-1 and TRBJ2-1, is KAGVTQTPRYLIKTRGQQVTLSCSPISGHRSVSWYQQTPGQGLQFLFEYFSETQRNKGNFPGRFSGRQFSNSRSEMNVSTLELGDSALYLCASSISGQGYNEQFFGPGTRLTVL.

Turning to this clonotype: One end of the junction does not line up with germline, which may come from a read error. The V call is TRBV7-2, the J call TRBJ1-1; no firm D call. Germline CDR1 is SGHTA and CDR2 is FQGNSA. This CDR3 spans 16 amino acids. CDR3 coding DNA: TGTGCCAGCAGCGGACCGAGAATAGTTCCCCACGCTGAAGCATTCTTT. Its protein is CASSGPRIVPHAEAFF. The whole variable domain, remainder taken from reference TRBV7-2 and TRBJ1-1, is GAGVSQSPSNKVTEKGKDVELRCDPISGHTALYWYRQSLGQGLEFLIYFQGNSAPDKSGLPSDRFSAERTGGSVSTLTIQRTQQEDSAVYLCASSGPRIVPHAEAFFGQGTRLTVV.